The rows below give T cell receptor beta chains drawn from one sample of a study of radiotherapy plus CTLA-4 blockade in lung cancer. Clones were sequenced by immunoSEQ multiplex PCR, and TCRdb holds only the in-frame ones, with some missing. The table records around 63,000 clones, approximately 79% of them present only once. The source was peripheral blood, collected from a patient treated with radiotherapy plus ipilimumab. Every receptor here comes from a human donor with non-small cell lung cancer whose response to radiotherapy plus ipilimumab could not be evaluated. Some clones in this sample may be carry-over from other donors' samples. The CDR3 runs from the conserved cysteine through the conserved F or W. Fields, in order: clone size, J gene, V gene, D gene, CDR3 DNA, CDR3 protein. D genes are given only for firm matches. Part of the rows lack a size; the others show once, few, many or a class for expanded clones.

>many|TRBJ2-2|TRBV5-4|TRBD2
TGTGCCAGCAGCCTAGGCGGGGGGTCCGGGGAGCTGTTTTTT
CASSLGGGSGELFF
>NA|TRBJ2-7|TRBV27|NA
TGTGCCAGCAGTCCGTCCCAAGGGGCCTACGAGCAGTACTTC
CASSPSQGAYEQYF
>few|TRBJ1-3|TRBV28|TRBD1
TGTGCCAGCAGTCCTCGACAGGGAATAAGAGGAAACACCATATATTTT
CASSPRQGIRGNTIYF
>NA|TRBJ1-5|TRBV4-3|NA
TGCGCCAGCAGCCAAGTTGTCAGCCCCTTAGCCAATCAGCCCCAGCATTTT
CASSQVVSPLANQPQHF
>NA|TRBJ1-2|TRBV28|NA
TGTGCCAGCCAGAGACAGGCACTATGGGACTACACCTTC
CASQRQALWDYTF
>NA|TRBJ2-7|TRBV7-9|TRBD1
TGTGCCAGCAGCTTAACAGGACAGGGGTCCGAGCAGTACTTC
CASSLTGQGSEQYF
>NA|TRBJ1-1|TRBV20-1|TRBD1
TGCAGTGCGAGGTGGCAGGGGGGAGCTTTCTTT
CSARWQGGAFF
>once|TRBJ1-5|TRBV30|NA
TGTGCCTGGAGCCCCGGGCAGGGCTACAATCAGCCCCAGCATTTT
CAWSPGQGYNQPQHF
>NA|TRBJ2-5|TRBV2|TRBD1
TGTGCCAGCAGCGGCACAGGGGGCGGAGAGACCCAGTACTTC
CASSGTGGGETQYF
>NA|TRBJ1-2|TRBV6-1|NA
TGTGCCAGCAGTGCATTACCGGGACAAACGAACTATGGCTACACCTTC
CASSALPGQTNYGYTF
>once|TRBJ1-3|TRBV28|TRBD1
TGTGCCAGCAGTGACCGGGACAGGGTTTATTTT
CASSDRDRVYF
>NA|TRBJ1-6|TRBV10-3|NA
TGTGCCATCTTTTCGGGGTACCAGGATTCACCCCTCCACTTT
CAIFSGYQDSPLHF
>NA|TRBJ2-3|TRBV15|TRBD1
TGTGCCACCAGCAGAGGGACAGGGCGCACAGATACGCAGTATTTT
CATSRGTGRTDTQYF
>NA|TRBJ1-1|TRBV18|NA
TGTGCCAGCTCACCTCAGCAGGGAGGGTCGAACACTGAAGCTTTCTTT
CASSPQQGGSNTEAFF
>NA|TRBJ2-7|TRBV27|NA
TGTGCCAGCAGAAGGGGGACGGCCTACGAGCAGTACTTC
CASRRGTAYEQYF
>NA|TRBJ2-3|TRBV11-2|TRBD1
TGTGCCAGCAGCCCGGACAGGACTAGCACAGATACGCAGTATTTT
CASSPDRTSTDTQYF
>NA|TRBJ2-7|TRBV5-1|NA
TGCGCCAGCAGCGAACGCGCCTACGAGCAGTACTTC
CASSERAYEQYF
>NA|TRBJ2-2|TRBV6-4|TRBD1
TGTGCCAGCAGTGACTCTCAGACCGGGACAGGGGACGAGCTGTTTTTT
CASSDSQTGTGDELFF
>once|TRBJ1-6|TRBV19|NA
TGTGCCAGTAGTTTCAATAATTCACCCCTCCACTTT
CASSFNNSPLHF
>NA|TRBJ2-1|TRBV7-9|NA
TGTGCCAGCAGCTCCCAGGGGGGCCTATCCTACAATGAGCAGTTCTTC
CASSSQGGLSYNEQFF
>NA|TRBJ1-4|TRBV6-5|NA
TGTGCCAGCAGTTACGACACTGAAAAACTGTTTTTT
CASSYDTEKLFF
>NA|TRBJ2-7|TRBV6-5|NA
TGTGCCAGCAGTTACGCCAGCCACTACGGGCAGTACTTC
CASSYASHYGQYF
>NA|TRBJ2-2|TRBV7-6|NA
TGTGCCAGCAGCTTAGCACAGGGCCTAAATTCCGGGGAGCTGTTTTTT
CASSLAQGLNSGELFF
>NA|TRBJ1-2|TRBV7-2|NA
TGTGCCAGCAGCCTACAGGGCATTAGTGGCTACACCTTC
CASSLQGISGYTF
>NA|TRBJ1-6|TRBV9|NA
TGTGCCAGCAGCGCAACTTATGGTTATAATTCACCCCTCCACTTT
CASSATYGYNSPLHF
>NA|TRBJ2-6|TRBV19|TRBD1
TGTGCCAGTAGTATGCGGCAGCCTCAGGGGGTTTCTGGGGCCAACGTCCTGACTTTC
CASSMRQPQGVSGANVLTF
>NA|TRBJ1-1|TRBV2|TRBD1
TGTGCCAGCCTTACAGGGGGCTGGGGCACTGAAGCTTTCTTT
CASLTGGWGTEAFF
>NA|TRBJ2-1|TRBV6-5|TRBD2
TGTGCCAGCAGTTCGACTAGCGGGGGGGTCTACAATGAGCAGTTCTTC
CASSSTSGGVYNEQFF
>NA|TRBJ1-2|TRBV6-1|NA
TGTGCCAGCAGTGAAGGAAAGACACTCTATGGCTACACCTTC
CASSEGKTLYGYTF
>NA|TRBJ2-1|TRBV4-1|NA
TGCGCCAGCAGCCAAGTAATTGGCGAGCAGTTCTTC
CASSQVIGEQFF
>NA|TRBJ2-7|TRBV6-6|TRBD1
TGTGCCAGCAGTCTACACCGGGACAGGGGGCCCGAGCAGTACTTC
CASSLHRDRGPEQYF
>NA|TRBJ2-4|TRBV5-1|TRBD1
TGCGCCAGCAGCTTCGGGACAGGGGGGGAAAACATTCAGTACTTC
CASSFGTGGENIQYF
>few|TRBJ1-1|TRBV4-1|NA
TGCGCCAGCAGCCAAGGTACAGGACTGAACACTGAAGCTTTCTTT
CASSQGTGLNTEAFF
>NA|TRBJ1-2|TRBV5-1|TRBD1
TGCGCCAGCAGTCGGGACAGGGGGAATGGCTACACCTTC
CASSRDRGNGYTF
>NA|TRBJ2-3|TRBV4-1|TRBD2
TGCGCCAGCAGCCAAGATCCAGCGGGGGGTAGCACAGATACGCAGTATTTT
CASSQDPAGGSTDTQYF
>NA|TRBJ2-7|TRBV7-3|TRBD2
TGTGCCAGCAGCTTATGGCGCTGGACTAGCGGGCCCCGCTCCTACGAGCAGTACTTC
CASSLWRWTSGPRSYEQYF
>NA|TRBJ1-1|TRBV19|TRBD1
TGTGCCAGTAGGATCAGACAGGGGAGCGCAGCTTTCTTT
CASRIRQGSAAFF